This T cell receptor (beta chain) comes out of a study of graft-versus-host responses after intestinal transplantation. Across the whole study: Multivisceral, liver-intestinal, or isolated intestinal transplants were performed in recipients.

Study-wide results and caveats: Elevated graft-versus-host to host-versus-graft clonal ratios in allografts were recorded for patients with graft-donor T cell macrochimerism. GvH clones appeared in recipient marrow, some first in ileum or blood.

Some clones are missing from TCRdb's copy, which holds only in-frame ones; the method was immunoSEQ multiplex PCR. The sample contains approximately 10,000 clones, over 90% of which appear only once. Germline-derived CDR1 and CDR2 are LNHDA and SQIVND (reference sequence). Unmatched junction bases numbered 7, after V lost 6 bases and J lost 3 bases. The CDR3 length is 15 residues. Only a few counts were recorded for this clone. The antigen is undetermined. Specimen: PBMCs, collected 8 days after intestinal transplant. The V and J genes are TRBV19 and TRBJ2-7, with 11 bases fitting TRBD2. This receptor was taken from a human patient who received an intestinal transplant, so some T cells may come from the graft donor. CDR3 protein: CASSFTGTSGYEQYF. Written as DNA, the CDR3 is TGTGCCAGTAGCTTCACCGGGACTAGCGGCTACGAGCAGTACTTC.